The text below deals with one T cell receptor beta chain. This clone appeared a few times. Its antigen remains unidentified. Per-base quality was not reported, and no clone a single base away is much larger than it. The source of the sample is a study of blood T cell repertoires in COVID-19 (TCRdb year 2020). In terms of the full investigation: The collaborator samples originated in the United States, Italy and Spain and spanned the acute and convalescent phases of COVID-19. A de-identified subject ID, COVID-19 status, age in years and sex were almost always included in the sample metadata. Where available, HLA class I and class II types were taken from metadata supplied by the sample provider and were not determined by assay-based typing. Subjects who had been exposed to COVID-19, were actively infected with it, or had recovered from it provided the deeply sampled blood TCRbeta repertoires that made up the dataset. The material from the prospective study consisted of cDNA or gDNA derived from T cells, B-cell-depleted T cells, or PBMCs. The repertoires were made available in a free public database intended to serve as a resource for research on the immune response to SARS-CoV-2. The samples were drawn from two sources: the first 160 participants of the ongoing ImmuneRACE study, and 1,200 or so subjects contributed by 6 global collaborators. Beyond this particular receptor, the publication reports: The quantity of clinical and demographic metadata differed by source and by participant and was supplied without curation.

Collaborating institutions collected whole blood in K2EDTA tubes following their own protocols. For TCRbeta analysis, collaborator samples were shipped as frozen whole blood, as isolated PBMCs, or as DNA extracted from either sample type. The CDR3, from cysteine to phenylalanine, totals 14 residues. Only the CDR3 part of the read is kept: 42 bases, read in frame from the first base. CDR1 is given as GTSNPN and CDR2 as SVGIG, both from the germline V gene (reference sequence). The germline V end is reduced by 0 bases and the J end by 2 bases; junction bases left unmatched: 4. The immunoSEQ Assay, a bias-controlled multiplex PCR, was used to amplify TCRbeta CDR3 regions from genomic DNA. In the paper's pipeline: Nucleated cell counts per sample were estimated from amplification of reference gene primers within the assay. Sequence reads were collapsed and filtered to measure the absolute abundance of every unique TCRbeta CDR3 rearrangement. Productive Simpson clonality was computed per sample as the square root of Simpson's diversity index over productive rearrangements. TCRdb took this table from immuneACCESS and kept in-frame rearrangements with V and J called. Such tables lack part of the clones; where checked against another copy, unresolved V genes explain under half of the gap, and the rest is unexplained. D and trimming were read from the DNA, whereas the V and J calls and clone size are those reported in that table. This sample gives under 200,000 clones in total; 74% of them show up just once. The ten largest clones capture around 3% of the sample.

The receptor chain draws on TRBV30 and TRBJ2-7; 7 junctional bases match TRBD1. The sequenced material came from peripheral blood. The sequence derives from an elderly woman with acute or convalescent COVID-19. The DNA is TGTGCCTGGAGTGTAGGGCAGGGGGCCTACGAGCAGTACTTC. Its protein reads: CAWSVGQGAYEQYF.